Following are 4 T cell receptor beta chains from one sample sequenced in a study of regulatory T cells in long-lasting Graves disease. To make TCR beta libraries, researchers used iRepertoire HTBI primers and Arm-PCR of CDR3 regions. MiXCR, run by TCRdb on the multiplex PCR reads, gives a single entry per CDR3 protein. The data hold about 370,000 distinct CDR3 sequences, with about 14% observed a single time. Sample time point: newly diagnosed GD, antithyroid drugs for less than 3 months. PBMCs provided the RNA from which the TCR library was made. The source was peripheral blood mononuclear cells (PBMCs), collected at new diagnosis, from a patient treated with antithyroid drugs. The receptor set was obtained from a female donor with Graves disease.

The sample holds a few counts of this clonotype. The chain carries TRBV4-3 and TRBJ2-6, with D maybe TRBD2 (7 bases). The germline gives CDR1 LGHNA, CDR2 YSLEER. The CDR3 loop spans 15 amino acids. Trimming removed 4 bases at V and 3 bases at J, with 10 bases between. The CDR3 region has the DNA TGCGCCAGCAGCCGAGGGGGGGATGGGGCCAACGTCCTGACTTTC. This translates into CASSRGGDGANVLTF.

This clonotype has a count of ten or more. V is TRBV29-1 and J is TRBJ2-2; D might be TRBD1 (5 bases). Trimming left V 7 bases short and J 5 bases short, with 17 bases between. CDR3 size: 14 residues. Looked up from germline, CDR1 is SQVTM and CDR2 is ANQGSEA. The CDR3 DNA is TGCAGCGCCCACCCCGGACATTCAACCGGGGAGCTGTTTTTT. Residues: CSAHPGHSTGELFF.

The CDR3 nucleotides read TGTGCCAGCAGTGAACGAACAGGCCAAGAGACCCAGTACTTC. Amino acids: CASSERTGQETQYF. The chain employs TRBV25-1 and TRBJ2-5; a possible D gene is TRBD1 (5 bases). The CDR3 is 14 amino acids. Germline values: CDR1 MGHDK, CDR2 SYGVNS. Deletions cut 2 bases from V and 1 base from J, with 8 bases between.

The chain joins TRBV12-3 or TRBV12-4 to TRBJ2-4; D might be TRBD1 or TRBD2, each matching 5 bases. The CDR3 loop spans 14 amino acids. Trimming took off 5 bases at V and 9 bases at J, with 17 bases between the two ends. The CDR3 protein is CASSASGWAGIQYF. The DNA of the CDR3 is TGTGCCAGCAGTGCGTCAGGGTGGGCGGGCATTCAGTACTTC.